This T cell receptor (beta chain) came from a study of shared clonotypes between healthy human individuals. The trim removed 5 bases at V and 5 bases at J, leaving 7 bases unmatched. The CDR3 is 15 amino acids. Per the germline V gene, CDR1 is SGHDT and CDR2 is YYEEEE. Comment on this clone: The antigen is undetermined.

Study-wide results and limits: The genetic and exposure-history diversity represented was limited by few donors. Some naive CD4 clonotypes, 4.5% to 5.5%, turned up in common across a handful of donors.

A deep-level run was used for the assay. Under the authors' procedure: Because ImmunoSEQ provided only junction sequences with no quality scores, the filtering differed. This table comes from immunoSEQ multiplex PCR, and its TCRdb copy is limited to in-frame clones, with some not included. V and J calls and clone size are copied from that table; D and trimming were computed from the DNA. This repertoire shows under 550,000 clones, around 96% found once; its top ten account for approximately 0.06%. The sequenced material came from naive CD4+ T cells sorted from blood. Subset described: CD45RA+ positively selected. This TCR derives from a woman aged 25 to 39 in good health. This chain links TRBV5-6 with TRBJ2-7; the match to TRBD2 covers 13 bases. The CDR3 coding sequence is TGTGCCAGCAGAAGGACTAGCGGGAGCTACAACGAGCAGTACTTC. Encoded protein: CASRRTSGSYNEQYF.